The clone carrying this T cell receptor beta chain was picked up a small number of times. This sample is part of a study of Ad26.COV2.S vaccination and SARS-CoV-2 variants. About the research overall: Once, or twice with 56 days between doses, Ad26.COV2.S was given intramuscularly.

The CDR3 spans 16 residues. V was trimmed by 1 base and J by 0 bases, leaving 13 bases between them. Germline V gene data show CDR1 as SGHTA and CDR2 as FQGNSA. As to treatment: around 19 received Ad26.COV2.S at low or high dose, single or two shots; about 5 received placebo; per-sample allocation not given. Samples analyzed were those drawn on day 63 after the first vaccine or placebo injection. Donation was by an adult aged 18-55 years who was in Boston. As its vector, the vaccine had Ad26, which expressed Wuhan-strain SARS-CoV-2 spike. Here immunoSEQ multiplex PCR was the method, and the copy in TCRdb shows in-frame clones only, minus some. The sample lists around 420,000 clones, 88% occurring once.

The V gene is TRBV7-2, the J gene TRBJ2-7; no firm D call. Sequencing used peripheral blood, obtained in a trial of Ad26.COV2.S vaccine versus placebo. This clonotype originated in a person aged 18-65 years who received the Ad26.COV2.S COVID-19 vaccine or a placebo. The CDR3 coding sequence is TGTGCCAGCAGCTTAGAGACCGCTACCTTCTCCTACGAGCAGTACTTC. This codes for CASSLETATFSYEQYF.